This T cell receptor (beta chain) originates from a study of CD8 T cells in Susac syndrome. The CDR3 loop spans 11 amino acids. CDR1 is SQVTM and CDR2 is ANQGSEA in the germline V gene. V shed 7 bases and J shed 13 bases, with 19 bases lying between them. The individuals used as controls were healthy donors who had been matched for both age and sex. The authors negatively isolated CD8+ and CD4+ T cells and FACS-enriched TEMRA cells. Reverse transcription of 0.5 to 1 ug RNA was performed with random hexamers. The TCR beta CDR3 was amplified by immunoSEQ multiplex PCR across 54 Vbeta, 13 Jbeta. TCRdb redid the calling of the immunoSEQ multiplex PCR reads with MiXCR, one entry per CDR3 protein. The table lists about 200,000 distinct CDR3 sequences, 90% to 95% of them singletons.

This sequence joins TRBV29-1 and TRBJ2-5; a weak D match, TRBD1 (5 bases). The sequenced sample was CD4+ T cells from PBMCs. The source is a human donor in good health. CDR3 DNA sequence: TGCAGCGGTGCTAGGGGAAGGAGTTGGTACTTC. Translating gives CSGARGRSWYF.